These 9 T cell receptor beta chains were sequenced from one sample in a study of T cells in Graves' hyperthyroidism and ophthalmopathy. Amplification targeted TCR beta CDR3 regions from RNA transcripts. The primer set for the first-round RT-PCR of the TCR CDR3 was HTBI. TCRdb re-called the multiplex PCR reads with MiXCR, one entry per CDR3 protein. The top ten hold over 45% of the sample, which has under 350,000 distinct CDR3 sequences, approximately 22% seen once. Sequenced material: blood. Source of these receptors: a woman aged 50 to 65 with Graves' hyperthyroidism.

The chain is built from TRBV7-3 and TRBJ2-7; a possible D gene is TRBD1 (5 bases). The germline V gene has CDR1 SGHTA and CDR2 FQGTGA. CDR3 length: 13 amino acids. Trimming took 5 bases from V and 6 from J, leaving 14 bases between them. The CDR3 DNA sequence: TGTGCCAGCAGCCAGATCAGTAGGGGCGAGCAGTACTTC. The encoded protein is CASSQISRGEQYF. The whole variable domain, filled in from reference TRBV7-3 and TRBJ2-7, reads GAGVSQTPSNKVTEKGKYVELRCDPISGHTALYWYRQSLGQGPEFLIYFQGTGAADDSGLPNDRFFAVRPEGSVSTLKIQRTERGDSAVYLCASSQISRGEQYFGPGTRLTVT.

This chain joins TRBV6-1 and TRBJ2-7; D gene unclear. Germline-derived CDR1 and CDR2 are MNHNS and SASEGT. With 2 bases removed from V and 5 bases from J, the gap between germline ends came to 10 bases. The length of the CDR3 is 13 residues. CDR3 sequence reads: CASSEPPVNEQYF. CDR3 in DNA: TGTGCCAGCAGTGAACCACCGGTCAACGAGCAGTACTTC.

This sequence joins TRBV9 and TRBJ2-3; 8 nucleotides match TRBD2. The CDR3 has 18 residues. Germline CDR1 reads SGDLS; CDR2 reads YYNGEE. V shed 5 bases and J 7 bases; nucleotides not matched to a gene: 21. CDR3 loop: CASSPMFSRAGETNTQYF. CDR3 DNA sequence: TGTGCCAGCAGTCCTATGTTTTCACGAGCGGGAGAAACGAATACGCAGTATTTT.

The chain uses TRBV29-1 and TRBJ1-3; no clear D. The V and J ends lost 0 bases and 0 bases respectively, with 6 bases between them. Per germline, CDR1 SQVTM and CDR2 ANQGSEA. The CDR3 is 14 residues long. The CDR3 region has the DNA TGCAGCGTTGAAGAGGCCAACTCTGGAAACACCATATATTTT. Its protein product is CSVEEANSGNTIYF.

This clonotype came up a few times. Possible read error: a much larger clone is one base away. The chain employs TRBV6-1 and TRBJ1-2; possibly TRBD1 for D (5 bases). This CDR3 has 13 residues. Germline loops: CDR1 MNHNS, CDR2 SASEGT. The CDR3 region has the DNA TGTGCCAGCAAAGGGGACGCTAACTATGGCCACACCTTC. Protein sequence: CASKGDANYGHTF.

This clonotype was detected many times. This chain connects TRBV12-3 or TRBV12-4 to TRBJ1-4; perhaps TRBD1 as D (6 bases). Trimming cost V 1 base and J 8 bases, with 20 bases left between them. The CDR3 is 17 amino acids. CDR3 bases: TGTGCCAGCAGTTTAGGGGGAACAGGGTGGGGAGAGGAAAAACTGTTTTTT. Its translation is CASSLGGTGWGEEKLFF.

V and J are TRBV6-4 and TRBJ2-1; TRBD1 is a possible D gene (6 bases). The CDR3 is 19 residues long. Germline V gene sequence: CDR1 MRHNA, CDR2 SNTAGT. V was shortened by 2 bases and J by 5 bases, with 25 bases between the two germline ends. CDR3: CASSDPGQRAYGTDNEQFF. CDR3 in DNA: TGTGCCAGCAGTGACCCCGGACAGAGAGCGTATGGTACAGACAATGAGCAGTTCTTC.

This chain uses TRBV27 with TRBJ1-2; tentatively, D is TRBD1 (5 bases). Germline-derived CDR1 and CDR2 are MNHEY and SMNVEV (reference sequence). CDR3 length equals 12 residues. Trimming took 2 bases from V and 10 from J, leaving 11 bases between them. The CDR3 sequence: CASSLGGTHYTF. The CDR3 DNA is TGTGCCAGCAGTTTAGGGGGTACCCACTACACCTTC.

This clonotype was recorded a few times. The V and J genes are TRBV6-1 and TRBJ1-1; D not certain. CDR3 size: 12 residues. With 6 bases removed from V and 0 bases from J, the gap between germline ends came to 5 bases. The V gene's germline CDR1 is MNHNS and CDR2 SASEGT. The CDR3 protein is CASSKLNTEAFF. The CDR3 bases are TGTGCCAGCAGCAAACTGAACACTGAAGCTTTCTTT.